This T cell receptor beta chain was sequenced during a study of somatic mutations in cytotoxic T cells in rheumatoid arthritis. Study-wide background: Patients gave 30 ml EDTA peripheral blood immediately after diagnosis, prior to starting treatment.

Findings and caveats of the study: Exceedance of 20% of CD8+ cells by the largest CD8+ clone occurred in about an eighth of the roughly 65 patients.

Purity of the CD4+ and CD8+ cells, isolated by positive magnetic bead selection, was checked by flow cytometry. Only a few counts were recorded for this clone. The antigen remains unidentified. The repertoire was sequenced with immunoSEQ multiplex PCR; TCRdb's copy has only in-frame clones and lacks some. The sample carries about 14,000 clones, roughly 72% recorded once. Germline values: CDR1 MNHNY, CDR2 SVGAGI (reference sequence). The V end was cut by 10 bases, the J end by 2 bases, with 11 bases between. This CDR3 is 12 amino acids long. J is TRBJ1-2 and V is TRBV6-6; D uncertain. The sample was CD8+ T cells sorted from blood. The TCR originated in an adult with rheumatoid arthritis. This CDR3 is CATSIENYGYTF. The CDR3 DNA is TGTGCCACCTCAATCGAAAACTATGGCTACACCTTC.